This T cell receptor beta chain derives from a study of shared clonotypes between healthy human individuals. The length of the CDR3 is 17 residues. Germline loops: CDR1 MNHEY, CDR2 SMNVEV (reference sequence). Trimming took off 2 bases at V and 1 base at J, with 16 bases between the two ends. Generated by immunoSEQ multiplex PCR, the TCRdb table keeps only in-frame clones and is missing some. The sample includes about 2.1 million clones, about 92% seen only once; the top ten take about 1.5%. CD45RO-negative, CCR7-selected cells formed the naive CD8 fraction, which excluded terminally differentiated effector memory CD45RA+ cells. A single count supports this clone.

Sequencing input: naive CD8+ T cells from PBMCs. The rearrangement uses TRBV27 and TRBJ2-3, with D possibly matching TRBD1 (6 bases). The clonotype was recovered from a man between 18 and 35 years old in good health. Some clones in this sample may be carry-over from other donors' samples. This CDR3 reads CASSLGGPMPGTDTQYF. The DNA for the CDR3 is TGTGCCAGCAGTTTAGGGGGCCCTATGCCGGGCACAGATACGCAGTATTTT.